The clone carrying this T cell receptor (beta chain) was observed once. Per the original data handling: By means of reference gene primer amplification, nucleated cell counts were estimated. Sequencing used immunoSEQ multiplex PCR; TCRdb keeps in-frame clones, though not all of them. The D gene and trimming were derived from the DNA, and the V and J assignments and clone size from that table. The sample carries about 100,000 clones, about 87% recorded once. This specimen belongs to a study of blood T cell repertoires in COVID-19. Whole-study context: Sources were T cells, B-cell-depleted T cells, or PBMCs; the material itself was cDNA or gDNA.

V shed 5 bases, J shed 5 bases, and the junction held 6 bases outside the gene matches. This CDR3 has 14 residues. The germline gives CDR1 DFQATT, CDR2 SNEGSKA (reference sequence). Source material: peripheral blood. The genes are TRBV20-1 and TRBJ1-4; 9 bases fit TRBD1. The TCR was taken from a man over 45 with acute or convalescent COVID-19. The CDR3 DNA follows: TGCAGTGCTCGTGGGACAGGGAGGAATGAAAAACTGTTTTTT. Its translation: CSARGTGRNEKLFF.